The rows below give T cell receptor beta chains drawn from one sample of a study of PD-1 blockade in classical Hodgkin lymphoma. TCRdb's copy holds only in-frame clones and misses some; the assay was immunoSEQ multiplex PCR. This table holds about 66,000 clones, 70% to 75% found once. Here the sequenced sample was peripheral blood mononuclear cells (PBMCs), taken before the second cycle of nivolumab. These TCRs come from a human donor with classical Hodgkin lymphoma. The CDR3 runs from the conserved cysteine through the conserved F or W. A D gene is named only where the DNA matches it firmly. Expanded clones are given a class, and other clones once, few, many or no size at all.

clone_size: .
d_call: .
v_call: TRBV15
j_call: TRBJ1-5
cdr3_nt: TGTGCCACCAGCAGAGATCCCGGGGGAGCCCAGCATTTT
cdr3_aa: CATSRDPGGAQHF

clone_size: .
d_call: .
v_call: TRBV11-1
j_call: TRBJ1-2
cdr3_nt: TGTGCCAGCAGCTTAGAGGCTATAGGGGCAGGGCCGGACTATGGCTACACCTTC
cdr3_aa: CASSLEAIGAGPDYGYTF

clone_size: once
d_call: .
v_call: TRBV29-1
j_call: TRBJ2-4
cdr3_nt: TGCAGCGTTGAAGAAGTAAGAGGGGTGCTAGCCAAAAACATTCAGTACTTC
cdr3_aa: CSVEEVRGVLAKNIQYF

clone_size: .
d_call: .
v_call: TRBV11-2
j_call: TRBJ1-2
cdr3_nt: TGTGCCAGCAGCTTAGATTGGGGGAGGTCCTATGGCTACACCTTC
cdr3_aa: CASSLDWGRSYGYTF

clone_size: .
d_call: TRBD2
v_call: TRBV7-8
j_call: TRBJ2-7
cdr3_nt: TGTGCCAGCAGCTCCGGACCTCAGCGGGAGATCTACGAGCAGTACTTC
cdr3_aa: CASSSGPQREIYEQYF

clone_size: .
d_call: TRBD1
v_call: TRBV7-9
j_call: TRBJ1-4
cdr3_nt: TGTGCCAGCAGCCGAATCGACAGGGGCCTACTAAGACTGTTTTTT
cdr3_aa: CASSRIDRGLLRLFF

clone_size: .
d_call: .
v_call: TRBV9
j_call: TRBJ2-3
cdr3_nt: TGTGCCAGCAGCGTAGGAGGAGGTTTGTACACAGATACGCAGTATTTT
cdr3_aa: CASSVGGGLYTDTQYF

clone_size: .
d_call: .
v_call: TRBV10-2
j_call: TRBJ1-1
cdr3_nt: TGCGCCAGCAGTGAGCAGGGGTTAATTGAAGCTTTCTTT
cdr3_aa: CASSEQGLIEAFF

clone_size: .
d_call: TRBD1
v_call: TRBV6-5
j_call: TRBJ1-5
cdr3_nt: TGTGCCAGCAGTCACGGGACAGGTAATCAGCCCCAGCATTTT
cdr3_aa: CASSHGTGNQPQHF

clone_size: .
d_call: .
v_call: TRBV19
j_call: TRBJ1-5
cdr3_nt: TGTGCCAGTAGTAAACAGGGAAATCAGCCCCAGCATTTT
cdr3_aa: CASSKQGNQPQHF

clone_size: .
d_call: .
v_call: TRBV6-6
j_call: TRBJ2-2
cdr3_nt: TGTGCCAGCAGGGGTGGGGGCACCGGGGAGCTGTTTTTT
cdr3_aa: CASRGGGTGELFF

clone_size: .
d_call: .
v_call: TRBV18
j_call: TRBJ1-1
cdr3_nt: TGTGCCAGCTCACCTTTCCAGGAAGGATCTGAAGCTTTCTTT
cdr3_aa: CASSPFQEGSEAFF

clone_size: few
d_call: .
v_call: TRBV5-6
j_call: TRBJ1-6
cdr3_nt: TGTGCCAGCAGCTTGTCAGTCAGGGGCAATTCACCCCTCCACTTT
cdr3_aa: CASSLSVRGNSPLHF

clone_size: .
d_call: TRBD2
v_call: TRBV5-6
j_call: TRBJ2-1
cdr3_nt: TGTGCCAGCAGTTCCGGACTAGCGGATTACTACAATGAGCAGTTCTTC
cdr3_aa: CASSSGLADYYNEQFF

clone_size: .
d_call: .
v_call: TRBV19
j_call: TRBJ1-5
cdr3_nt: TGTGCCAGTAGCATTAGGCCCCGGGGGGCCCTGAGGCCCCAGCATTTT
cdr3_aa: CASSIRPRGALRPQHF

clone_size: .
d_call: TRBD2
v_call: TRBV6-1
j_call: TRBJ2-2
cdr3_nt: TGTGCCAGCAGTGATAGCGGGAGGAACACCGGGGAGCTGTTTTTT
cdr3_aa: CASSDSGRNTGELFF

clone_size: .
d_call: .
v_call: TRBV7-8
j_call: TRBJ2-7
cdr3_nt: TGTGCCAGCAGCCCCCGGTTGAGGGGGGGCCCTCCCTACGAGCAGTACTTC
cdr3_aa: CASSPRLRGGPPYEQYF

clone_size: .
d_call: TRBD2
v_call: TRBV2
j_call: TRBJ2-3
cdr3_nt: TGTGCCAGCAGCTTCTTAGCGGGGGCTAGCACAGATACGCAGTATTTT
cdr3_aa: CASSFLAGASTDTQYF

clone_size: few
d_call: .
v_call: TRBV19
j_call: TRBJ1-4
cdr3_nt: TGTGCCAGTAGTATATCGAGGGCGCGGGGTGAAAAACTGTTTTTT
cdr3_aa: CASSISRARGEKLFF

clone_size: .
d_call: .
v_call: TRBV7-3
j_call: TRBJ1-2
cdr3_nt: TGTGCCAGCAGCTTGGGCGGGGCTGTTGGAGCTAACTATGGCTACACCTTC
cdr3_aa: CASSLGGAVGANYGYTF

clone_size: .
d_call: TRBD1
v_call: TRBV6-5
j_call: TRBJ1-5
cdr3_nt: TGTGCCAGCAGTGAATACAGGGGGCAACGGCCCCAGCATTTT
cdr3_aa: CASSEYRGQRPQHF

clone_size: few
d_call: TRBD2
v_call: TRBV7-3
j_call: TRBJ2-7
cdr3_nt: TGTGCCAGCAGCTTAGCGGGAGGGTACGAGCAGTACTTC
cdr3_aa: CASSLAGGYEQYF

clone_size: .
d_call: .
v_call: TRBV6-6
j_call: TRBJ1-1
cdr3_nt: TGTGCCAGCAGTTACCCGGGGGCACCGACTGAAGCTTTCTTT
cdr3_aa: CASSYPGAPTEAFF

clone_size: .
d_call: .
v_call: TRBV19
j_call: TRBJ2-7
cdr3_nt: TGTGCCAGTAGTACTAGGTTGGGCGAGCAGTACTTC
cdr3_aa: CASSTRLGEQYF

clone_size: .
d_call: .
v_call: TRBV5-1
j_call: TRBJ1-1
cdr3_nt: TGCGCCAGCAGCTTGTCAGGGTTTGAAGCTTTCTTT
cdr3_aa: CASSLSGFEAFF

clone_size: .
d_call: .
v_call: TRBV11-2
j_call: TRBJ1-2
cdr3_nt: TGTGCCAGCAGCCGCGAACAGGGCAACTATGGCTACACCTTC
cdr3_aa: CASSREQGNYGYTF

clone_size: .
d_call: .
v_call: TRBV5-1
j_call: TRBJ1-2
cdr3_nt: TGCGCCAGCAGCCTACAGGGTGACTATGGCTACACCTTC
cdr3_aa: CASSLQGDYGYTF

clone_size: few
d_call: TRBD2
v_call: TRBV9
j_call: TRBJ2-3
cdr3_nt: TGTGCCAGCAGCGCCGTAGCGGGGAGAACAGATACGCAGTATTTT
cdr3_aa: CASSAVAGRTDTQYF

clone_size: .
d_call: TRBD2
v_call: TRBV10-1
j_call: TRBJ2-1
cdr3_nt: TGCGCCAGCAGTGATTATATCGGACTAGATGAGCAGTTCTTC
cdr3_aa: CASSDYIGLDEQFF

clone_size: .
d_call: .
v_call: TRBV9
j_call: TRBJ1-4
cdr3_nt: TGTGCCAGCAGCGTGGGATCAGCTAATGAAAAACTGTTTTTT
cdr3_aa: CASSVGSANEKLFF

clone_size: .
d_call: .
v_call: TRBV29-1
j_call: TRBJ2-2
cdr3_nt: TGCAGCGTCCAGGGGTATGGGGGGGAGCTGTTTTTT
cdr3_aa: CSVQGYGGELFF

clone_size: .
d_call: .
v_call: TRBV19
j_call: TRBJ1-1
cdr3_nt: TGTGCCAGTAGTATCGGGGCGGAACCCGTCCGTGAAGCTTTCTTT
cdr3_aa: CASSIGAEPVREAFF

clone_size: .
d_call: .
v_call: TRBV13
j_call: TRBJ1-2
cdr3_nt: TGTGCCAGCAGCTTAGGGCCCGGGGGCTACACCTTC
cdr3_aa: CASSLGPGGYTF

clone_size: few
d_call: .
v_call: TRBV27
j_call: TRBJ2-3
cdr3_nt: TGTGCCAGCAGTTGGGCTAGTTCGGATACGCAGTATTTT
cdr3_aa: CASSWASSDTQYF

clone_size: .
d_call: .
v_call: TRBV7-3
j_call: TRBJ2-7
cdr3_nt: TGTGCCAGCAGCTTGGGGGGGCACGGATACGAGCAGTACTTC
cdr3_aa: CASSLGGHGYEQYF

clone_size: .
d_call: TRBD1
v_call: TRBV7-2
j_call: TRBJ2-7
cdr3_nt: TGTGCCAGCAGCTTCGACAGGGGCCACGAGCAGTACTTC
cdr3_aa: CASSFDRGHEQYF

clone_size: .
d_call: .
v_call: TRBV6-5
j_call: TRBJ2-2
cdr3_nt: TGTGCCAGCCTCGAGGGGTACACCGGGGAGCTGTTTTTT
cdr3_aa: CASLEGYTGELFF

clone_size: .
d_call: .
v_call: TRBV13
j_call: TRBJ2-5
cdr3_nt: TGTGCCAGCAGTATCTCAGGGGTCCGAAAGACCCAGTACTTC
cdr3_aa: CASSISGVRKTQYF

clone_size: .
d_call: .
v_call: TRBV11-2
j_call: TRBJ2-2
cdr3_nt: TGTGCCAGCAGCTTGGGGACCTATAACACCGGGGAGCTGTTTTTT
cdr3_aa: CASSLGTYNTGELFF

clone_size: few
d_call: TRBD1
v_call: TRBV7-8
j_call: TRBJ1-5
cdr3_nt: TGTGCCAGCAGCTTAGGGACAGGGGTCAATCAGCCCCAGCATTTT
cdr3_aa: CASSLGTGVNQPQHF

clone_size: .
d_call: .
v_call: TRBV6-5
j_call: TRBJ1-2
cdr3_nt: TGTGCCAGCAGTTACTTGGGGATCCCCCATGGCTACACCTTC
cdr3_aa: CASSYLGIPHGYTF

clone_size: .
d_call: .
v_call: TRBV12-5
j_call: TRBJ1-1
cdr3_nt: TGTGCTAGTGCCCCCAACGAACTGGCTTTCTTT
cdr3_aa: CASAPNELAFF

clone_size: .
d_call: TRBD1
v_call: TRBV7-6
j_call: TRBJ2-7
cdr3_nt: TGTGCCAGCAGCCCGACAGGGTTGGCCTACGAGCAGTACTTC
cdr3_aa: CASSPTGLAYEQYF

clone_size: .
d_call: .
v_call: TRBV6-5
j_call: TRBJ1-1
cdr3_nt: TGTGCCAGCAGTTACCTTGGAGGGGCCGGCCTTTTCTTT
cdr3_aa: CASSYLGGAGLFF

clone_size: .
d_call: TRBD1
v_call: TRBV11-3
j_call: TRBJ2-6
cdr3_nt: TGTGCCAGCAGCCCAGGGGACAGGTTTTTCTCTGGGGCCAACGTCCTGACTTTC
cdr3_aa: CASSPGDRFFSGANVLTF

clone_size: .
d_call: .
v_call: TRBV6-5
j_call: TRBJ2-1
cdr3_nt: TGTGCCAGCAGTAGCCTGAGCTCCTACAATGAGCAGTTCTTC
cdr3_aa: CASSSLSSYNEQFF

clone_size: .
d_call: .
v_call: TRBV5-1
j_call: TRBJ1-2
cdr3_nt: TGTGCCAGCAGCTTAAGGGGTTATGGCTACACCTTC
cdr3_aa: CASSLRGYGYTF

clone_size: .
d_call: .
v_call: TRBV6-5
j_call: TRBJ1-1
cdr3_nt: TGTGCCAGCAGCCCCGGACGAAATGGGGGCACTGAAGCTTTCTTT
cdr3_aa: CASSPGRNGGTEAFF

clone_size: .
d_call: .
v_call: TRBV19
j_call: TRBJ1-5
cdr3_nt: TGTGCCAGTAGTATAAACGGTGATAGCAATCAGCCCCAGCATTTT
cdr3_aa: CASSINGDSNQPQHF

clone_size: .
d_call: .
v_call: TRBV18
j_call: TRBJ1-1
cdr3_nt: TGTGCCAGCTCACCCCCGGGGAGGCACACTGAAGCTTTCTTT
cdr3_aa: CASSPPGRHTEAFF

clone_size: .
d_call: TRBD2
v_call: TRBV4-1
j_call: TRBJ2-1
cdr3_nt: TGCGCCAGCAGCCAAGATCAGCGGGGGGCTATAAACAATGAGCAGTTCTTC
cdr3_aa: CASSQDQRGAINNEQFF

clone_size: .
d_call: TRBD2
v_call: TRBV5-1
j_call: TRBJ2-7
cdr3_nt: TGCGCCAGCAGCGTGGTAGCGGGAGGTCGCAACGAGCAGTACTTC
cdr3_aa: CASSVVAGGRNEQYF

clone_size: .
d_call: TRBD1
v_call: TRBV5-1
j_call: TRBJ1-1
cdr3_nt: TGCGCCAGCAGCTGGGGAATACAGGGGATCGGCGCTGAAGCTTTCTTT
cdr3_aa: CASSWGIQGIGAEAFF

clone_size: .
d_call: .
v_call: TRBV2
j_call: TRBJ2-7
cdr3_nt: TGTGCCGGTTCAGGGTTGAAGTCCTACGAGCAGTACTTC
cdr3_aa: CAGSGLKSYEQYF